This TCR beta chain was identified in a study of identical twins listed by TCRdb under 2016. The study in broad terms: To test whether fetal clonotypes persist, this study deep-sequenced TCR alpha and beta repertoires from monozygotic twins, from unrelated adults of various ages, and from cord blood. To rule out contamination, replicate twin experiments were performed at different times with different library preparation protocols. Study-wide findings and limitations: The excess sharing between twins in beta out-of-frame sequences was weaker because fewer shared sequences reduced the signal-to-noise ratio. Because the same donors could not be followed over many years, conclusions were based on cross-sectional statistical analysis. In monozygotic twins, out-of-frame TCR alpha sharing was systematically underestimated by recombination models, although the models agreed with sharing between unrelated individuals. Abundant cord blood beta clonotypes had fewer insertions, young adult naive repertoires showed a similar but weaker trend, and memory repertoires showed no such trend. Zero-insertion analyses could be partly confounded by invariant T cells such as MAIT and iNKT, although diverse VJ usage argued against such confounding for most clonotypes. Out-of-frame TCR alpha sequences shared between twins showed an excess of low generation-probability sequences compared with coincidental sharing between unrelated individuals.

Comments on this clonotype: The target of this receptor is not known. Per-base quality was not reported, and no clone a single base away is much larger than it.

The library was built by means of 5' RACE. The sequencer was an Illumina HiSeq 2000. Template switching introduced a universal primer binding site; the final cDNA contained a unique molecular identifier, enabling accurate counting of TCR cDNA molecules. Specific primers in the conserved constant-segment region were used to synthesize first-strand cDNA for TCR alpha and beta chains. To control for contamination, every cDNA library carried two barcodes: a SMART-Mk sample barcode plus Illumina barcodes. TruSeq adapter sequences along with Illumina sample barcodes were introduced in two successive PCR steps. TCR alpha and beta cDNA libraries were sequenced on the Illumina HiSeq platform with custom primers. In the authors' own workflow: Raw reads were processed with MiGEC to extract unique molecular identifiers, and MiXCR was used to determine CDR3 positions. For each individual, recombination models were inferred using an EM algorithm with the repgenHMM and IGoR tools. Shared clonotype analysis was performed with the tcR package in R, normalizing sharing by the product of cloneset sizes. To study raw recombination free of thymic and clonal selection effects, out-of-frame nonproductive sequences were analyzed. In TCRdb, the public reads were trimmed at Q25 with fastp and aligned with MiXCR, with productive beta chains retained. Rows are unified per CDR3 protein, each entry keeping the most common DNA and genes. V and J calls and clone size were set by TCRdb, not the authors. The sample table shows about 570,000 distinct CDR3 sequences, and more than 9% are seen once. Jointly, the top ten make up roughly 3.2% of the sample.

According to the germline V gene, CDR1 reads SQVTM and CDR2 reads ANQGSEA. Measured from the cysteine to the phenylalanine, the CDR3 is 12 residues long. The read is trimmed to its CDR3 DNA, 36 bases read in frame from base 1. A distance of 8 bases separates the germline ends of V and J, which lose 4 bases and 1 base respectively. All donors were healthy Caucasians. The twin cohort comprised three pairs of female monozygotic twins, all aged roughly 18 to 30 years. Peripheral blood mononuclear cells were the source from which RNA for the TCR libraries was isolated. These data were also reused for a study on yellow fever vaccine responses in identical twins. Per the second study: The authors reported that the T cell response to vaccination in identical twins appeared partly convergent and partly personalized. In identical twins, the study followed T cell clones that responded to the vaccine with precision.

The sequenced sample was PBMCs. This TCR was recovered from a young woman in good health. The sequence links TRBV29-1 to TRBJ2-7, with the identity of the D gene unclear. The CDR3 in this case is CSVVSFSYEQYF. The sequenced DNA is TGCAGCGTTGTAAGTTTTTCCTACGAGCAGTACTTC.